One and the same sample provided the 2 T cell receptor beta chains below, sequenced in a study of PD-1 blockade in classical Hodgkin lymphoma. TCRdb's copy holds only in-frame clones and misses some; the assay was immunoSEQ multiplex PCR. The sample has about 43,000 clones, under 75% seen once; the top ten hold approximately 3%. Patients all relapsed after autologous stem cell transplantation, and there was variation in brentuximab vedotin exposure. The sequences come from peripheral blood mononuclear cells (PBMCs), collected before the second cycle of nivolumab. All receptors derive from a human donor with classical Hodgkin lymphoma.

This chain links TRBV6-5 with TRBJ1-2; D possibly corresponds to TRBD1 (6 bases). This CDR3 spans 14 amino acids. Trimming left V 8 bases short and J 3 bases short, with 16 bases between. Looked up from germline, CDR1 is MNHEY and CDR2 is SVGAGI. The CDR3 DNA is TGTGCCAGCCAGGGGAGGAGAGGAGACTATGGCTACACCTTC. Translated: CASQGRRGDYGYTF.

V is TRBV11-3 and J is TRBJ1-2; D may be TRBD1 (5 bases). The CDR3 runs 15 residues. Germline CDR1 is SGHNT and CDR2 is YENEEA. Trimming removed 10 bases from V and 0 bases from J, with 18 bases in between. CDR3 DNA: TGTGCCACCCCCCAACAATCAGGGACTAACTATGGCTACACCTTC. Encoded protein: CATPQQSGTNYGYTF.